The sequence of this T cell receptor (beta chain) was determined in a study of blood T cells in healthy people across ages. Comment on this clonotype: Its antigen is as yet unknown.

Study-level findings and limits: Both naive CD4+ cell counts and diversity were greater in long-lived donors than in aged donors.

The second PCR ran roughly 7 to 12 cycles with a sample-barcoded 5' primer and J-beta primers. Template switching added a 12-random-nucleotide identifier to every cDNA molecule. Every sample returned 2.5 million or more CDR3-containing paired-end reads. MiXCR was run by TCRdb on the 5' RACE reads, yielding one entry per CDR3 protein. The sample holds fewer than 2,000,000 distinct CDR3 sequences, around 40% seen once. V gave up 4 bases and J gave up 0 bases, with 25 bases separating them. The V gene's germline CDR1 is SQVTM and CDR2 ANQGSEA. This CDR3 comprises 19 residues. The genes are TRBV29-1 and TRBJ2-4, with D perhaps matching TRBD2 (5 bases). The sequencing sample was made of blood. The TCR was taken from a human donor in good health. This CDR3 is CSVGVIVQAVAIAKNIQYF. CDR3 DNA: TGCAGCGTTGGGGTTATTGTACAAGCGGTAGCCATAGCCAAAAACATTCAGTACTTC.